The rows below give T cell receptor beta chains drawn from one sample of a study of blood T cell repertoires in COVID-19. Assay used: immunoSEQ multiplex PCR; TCRdb lists only in-frame clones, some missing. The profile shows some 170,000 clones, roughly 82% of them singletons. The specimen was peripheral blood. These receptors originate from a woman in her 70s with acute or convalescent COVID-19. CDR3s include the opening cysteine and the closing phenylalanine or tryptophan. A D gene is named only where the DNA matches it firmly. Not every row has a clone size; where given, it reads once, few, many or a size class.

abundance	d_gene	j_gene	len	v_gene	CDR3nt	CDR3aa
NA	TRBD1	TRBJ1-1	14	TRBV28	TGTGCCAGCAGTTTCAGGGGGATGAACACTGAAGCTTTCTTT	CASSFRGMNTEAFF
NA	NA	TRBJ2-1	16	TRBV4-3	TGCGCCAGCAGCCAGGGCCTAGCTAGCTCCTACAATGAGCAGTTCTTC	CASSQGLASSYNEQFF
NA	TRBD2	TRBJ2-2	14	TRBV6-6	TGTGCCGGTAGCGGGGGGGCCTGGAGCGGGGAGCTGTTTTTT	CAGSGGAWSGELFF
NA	TRBD1	TRBJ1-1	14	TRBV3-1/TRBV3-2	TGTGCCAGCAGCCAGGATAACAGGGGCCCTGAAGCTTTCTTT	CASSQDNRGPEAFF
once	TRBD1	TRBJ2-2	16	TRBV5-5	TGTGCCAGCAGCTTGAGGACAGGCGCAGCCAACGGGGAGCTGTTTTTT	CASSLRTGAANGELFF
NA	NA	TRBJ2-7	14	TRBV6-2/TRBV6-3	TGTGCCAGCACCCCTCGGGGGAGCACCTACGAGCAGTACTTC	CASTPRGSTYEQYF
NA	NA	TRBJ2-1	16	TRBV24-1	TGTGCCACCAGTGGAGTCTCACAGAACTCCTACAATGAGCAGTTCTTC	CATSGVSQNSYNEQFF
NA	TRBD1	TRBJ1-2	14	TRBV3-1/TRBV3-2	TGTGCCAGCAGCCAGGGACAGGGTGCGCTGGGCTACACCTTC	CASSQGQGALGYTF
NA	TRBD2	TRBJ2-7	15	TRBV7-2	TGTGCCAGCAGCCAACCGCCGGGGGGGTCCTACGAGCAGTACTTC	CASSQPPGGSYEQYF
NA	NA	TRBJ1-6	15	TRBV28	TGTGCCAGCAGTCCCGCTTGGGGAGGCCATTCACCCCTCCACTTT	CASSPAWGGHSPLHF
NA	NA	TRBJ1-2	14	TRBV19	TGTGCCGCCGCCCGTGAAGCGCGGATCGGTGGCTACACCTTC	CAAAREARIGGYTF
NA	TRBD2	TRBJ2-1	16	TRBV28	TGTGCCAGCATTCCTGGGACTAGCGGGAGGGCCGATGAGCAGTTCTTC	CASIPGTSGRADEQFF
NA	TRBD1	TRBJ1-2	14	TRBV28	TGTGCCAGCACCCAGGGACAGACTAACTATGGCTACACCTTC	CASTQGQTNYGYTF
NA	NA	TRBJ2-3	15	TRBV5-6	TGTGCCAGCAGCATGAGGACTACCGCCACAGATACGCAGTATTTT	CASSMRTTATDTQYF
NA	NA	TRBJ1-4	13	TRBV12-3/TRBV12-4	TGTGCCAGCAGTTCCCCCTTTAATGAAAAACTGTTTTTT	CASSSPFNEKLFF
NA	NA	TRBJ2-7	13	TRBV19	TGTGCCAGCCAGGAGGGGGCCTCCTACGAGCAGTACTTC	CASQEGASYEQYF
NA	TRBD2	TRBJ2-3	19	TRBV9	TGTGCCAGCAGCGCCGATCCCGGGACTAGCGGGAGAGGCACAGATACGCAGTATTTT	CASSADPGTSGRGTDTQYF
NA	TRBD2	TRBJ2-7	15	TRBV28	TGTGCCAGCAGTTTAGGGGGAGGGCTCGGATACGAGCAGTACTTC	CASSLGGGLGYEQYF
NA	NA	TRBJ1-3	14	TRBV3-1/TRBV3-2	TGTGCCAGCAGCCCTTTTAACTCTGGAAACACCATATATTTT	CASSPFNSGNTIYF
NA	NA	TRBJ2-7	12	TRBV5-6	TGTGCCAGCAGCTACGGTTCCTACGAGCAGTACTTC	CASSYGSYEQYF
NA	NA	TRBJ1-2	16	TRBV7-9	TGTGCCAGCAGCTTAGTAGGGGCAGCACCTAACTATGGCTACACCTTC	CASSLVGAAPNYGYTF
NA	NA	TRBJ1-2	8	TRBV2	TGTGCCCTAGAACCTTACACCTTC	CALEPYTF
NA	NA	TRBJ2-7	14	TRBV11-2	TGTGCCAGCAGGTACGATAGGAGCTCCTACGAGCAGTACTTC	CASRYDRSSYEQYF
once	NA	TRBJ2-7	16	TRBV7-8	TGTGCCAGCAGCTTAGCGCAAAGCGGAGGTCCCTACGAGCAGTACTTC	CASSLAQSGGPYEQYF
NA	TRBD1	TRBJ2-3	19	TRBV7-2	TGTGCCAGCAGCTCGAAGACGGTACAGGGGGGAGCTGTCACAGATACGCAGTATTTT	CASSSKTVQGGAVTDTQYF
NA	NA	TRBJ2-3	15	TRBV28	TGTGCCAGCAGTTTTGGAGCGCCGAGCACAGATACGCAGTATTTT	CASSFGAPSTDTQYF
NA	TRBD2	TRBJ2-1	15	TRBV28	TGTGCCAGCAGTCAGGCGGGGGGCTCCTACAATGAGCAGTTCTTC	CASSQAGGSYNEQFF
NA	NA	TRBJ1-4	16	TRBV7-2	TGTGCCAGCAGCTTAGACATGGGCAGAAGTAATGAAAAACTGTTTTTT	CASSLDMGRSNEKLFF
NA	TRBD1	TRBJ2-7	15	TRBV6-5	TGTGCCAGCAGTAGCTGGGACAGGGTAAAGAACGAGCAGTACTTC	CASSSWDRVKNEQYF
few	NA	TRBJ1-2	16	TRBV4-3	TGCGCCAGCAGCCAAGATTCGGATCGGGGGGCGCGGGGCTACACCTTC	CASSQDSDRGARGYTF
NA	NA	TRBJ1-3	12	TRBV29-1	TGCAGCGCAACAGGGTCTGGAAACACCATATATTTT	CSATGSGNTIYF
NA	NA	TRBJ1-1	18	TRBV11-2	TGTGCCAGCAGTCCCTACGACGGGGGGAATCGCCGGAACACTGAAGCTTTCTTT	CASSPYDGGNRRNTEAFF
NA	TRBD1	TRBJ2-3	14	TRBV19	TGTGCCAGTAGGGGACAGTTAAGCACAGATACGCAGTATTTT	CASRGQLSTDTQYF
NA	NA	TRBJ1-1	14	TRBV6-1	TGTGCCAGCAGTGAGCAGGTTCGGAACACTGAAGCTTTCTTT	CASSEQVRNTEAFF
NA	NA	TRBJ1-2	13	TRBV9	TGTGCCAGCAGCGTAGGGACTTTCTATGGCTACACCTTC	CASSVGTFYGYTF
NA	NA	TRBJ2-7	15	TRBV3-1/TRBV3-2	TGTGCCAGCAGCCAAGAATACGGGATTCCCTACGAGCAGTACTTC	CASSQEYGIPYEQYF
NA	NA	TRBJ2-2	16	TRBV24-1	TGTGCCACCAGTGATCCGGCAGGGGTCGACACCGGGGAGCTGTTTTTT	CATSDPAGVDTGELFF
NA	TRBD1	TRBJ1-6	14	TRBV7-9	TGTGCCAGCAGAATGACAGGGGAGAATTCACCCCTCCACTTT	CASRMTGENSPLHF
NA	NA	TRBJ1-1	13	TRBV2	TGTGCCAGCAGTTCGGACAGAGATACTGAAGCTTTCTTT	CASSSDRDTEAFF
NA	NA	TRBJ1-1	17	TRBV5-6	TGTGCCAGCAGCCCACAGGGTTACGGGAATACCGAGATTGAAGCTTTCTTT	CASSPQGYGNTEIEAFF
NA	TRBD2	TRBJ2-2	15	TRBV19	TGTGCCAGTAGTAAGACTAGCGGGAGGGTCGGGGAGCTGTTTTTT	CASSKTSGRVGELFF
NA	TRBD1	TRBJ2-2	14	TRBV7-9	TGTGCCAGCCAACGGACAGGGAAGCCCGGGGAGCTGTTTTTT	CASQRTGKPGELFF
once	TRBD1	TRBJ2-5	13	TRBV24-1	TGTGCCACCGGTACAGGGGACCGAGAGACCCAGTACTTC	CATGTGDRETQYF
NA	NA	TRBJ1-2	17	TRBV7-3	TGTGCCAGCAGCTTAATCGGGGCAGGGGACACCCGCTATGGCTACACCTTC	CASSLIGAGDTRYGYTF
NA	NA	TRBJ1-1	13	TRBV7-2	TGTGCCAGCAGCTTAGGGGGACTTCCTGAAGCTTTCTTT	CASSLGGLPEAFF
NA	NA	TRBJ2-1	14	TRBV5-1	TGCGCCAGCAGCTCGGACAGCTCCTACAATGAGCAGTTCTTC	CASSSDSSYNEQFF
few	NA	TRBJ2-1	15	TRBV6-2/TRBV6-3	TGTGCCAGCAGTTACTTTCAGGGGCGTTACAATGAGCAGTTCTTC	CASSYFQGRYNEQFF
NA	NA	TRBJ1-1	15	TRBV6-5	TGTGCCAGCAGTTACTCGCGGTTGGGGAACACTGAAGCTTTCTTT	CASSYSRLGNTEAFF
NA	TRBD1	TRBJ1-1	16	TRBV5-4	TGTGCCAGCAGCTCCGGCGCGGGACAGATGAACACTGAAGCTTTCTTT	CASSSGAGQMNTEAFF
NA	TRBD1	TRBJ1-5	15	TRBV5-5	TGTGCCAGCAGCTACGGGACAGATTTCAATCAGCCCCAGCATTTT	CASSYGTDFNQPQHF
NA	TRBD1	TRBJ1-2	15	TRBV7-9	TGTGCCAGCAGCTTAGCGCACGGGACAGGGTATGGCTACACCTTC	CASSLAHGTGYGYTF
NA	TRBD1	TRBJ1-3	13	TRBV10-3	TGTGCCATCAGCGACAGGGCTGGAAACACCATATATTTT	CAISDRAGNTIYF
few	TRBD1	TRBJ2-5	14	TRBV5-1	TGCGCCAGCAGCTGGCAGGGGGCGCGGGAGACCCAGTACTTC	CASSWQGARETQYF
NA	NA	TRBJ1-3	13	TRBV6-1	TGTGCCAGCAGTGAAGCAAGAGGTGTCACCATATATTTT	CASSEARGVTIYF
NA	NA	TRBJ2-6	15	TRBV19	TGTGCCAGTAGCACCCTGAGCTCTGGGGCCAACGTCCTGACTTTC	CASSTLSSGANVLTF
NA	NA	TRBJ1-2	10	TRBV20-1	TGCAGTGCCTTCCTGTCTGGCTACACCTTC	CSAFLSGYTF
NA	TRBD1	TRBJ1-1	14	TRBV28	TGTGCCAGCAGGGAGGACAGGGTGAACACTGAAGCTTTCTTT	CASREDRVNTEAFF
NA	NA	TRBJ2-7	12	TRBV6-2/TRBV6-3	TGTGCCAGCAGTCTTACAGGGAACGAGCAGTACTTC	CASSLTGNEQYF
NA	TRBD1	TRBJ2-3	15	TRBV24-1	TGTGCCACCAGTGATTCGGACAGGGTGACAGATACGCAGTATTTT	CATSDSDRVTDTQYF